The 26 T cell receptor beta chains listed next were all sequenced from one sample in a study of PD-1 blockade in classical Hodgkin lymphoma. This table comes from immunoSEQ multiplex PCR, and its TCRdb copy is limited to in-frame clones, with some not included. The data contain about 43,000 clones, around 66% of them singletons. All the patients suffered relapse after autologous stem cell transplantation, and brentuximab vedotin exposure differed. This specimen was peripheral blood mononuclear cells (PBMCs), taken at baseline. All receptors come from a human donor with classical Hodgkin lymphoma.

The chain links TRBV5-6 to TRBJ2-3; TRBD2 aligns across 9 bases. The CDR3 is made up of 14 amino acids. Losses at the gene ends were 4 bases for V and 7 bases for J; bases not matched to a gene: 7. Germline V CDR1 and CDR2: SGHDT, YYEEEE. In DNA, the CDR3 is TGTGCCAGCAGCCTGGGGACTAGCTCATATACGCAGTATTTT. The encoded protein is CASSLGTSSYTQYF.

The genes are TRBV6-5 and TRBJ1-2; D may be TRBD1 (5 bases). CDR3 length: 13 amino acids. V lost 2 bases and J 3 bases, leaving 7 bases between the germline ends. Looked up from germline, CDR1 is MNHEY and CDR2 is SVGAGI. This CDR3 reads CASSYQGYYGYTF. DNA of the CDR3: TGTGCCAGCAGTTACCAGGGATACTATGGCTACACCTTC.

The count of this clone is one. The chain combines TRBV7-9 with TRBJ2-2; 7 nucleotides agree with TRBD2. This CDR3 is 15 amino acids long. After removal of 7 bases from V and 3 bases from J, the junction contained 8 bases not matched to a gene. Germline loops: CDR1 SEHNR, CDR2 FQNEAQ (reference sequence). This chain's CDR3 is CASKGGQGYTGELFF. The CDR3 nucleotides are TGTGCCAGCAAGGGAGGGCAGGGATACACCGGGGAGCTGTTTTTT.

The chain couples TRBV7-6 to TRBJ2-5; 11 positions match TRBD2. Germline CDR1 and CDR2: SGHVS and FNYEAQ. The V segment lost 6 bases and the J segment 5 bases; nucleotides outside the gene matches: 8. This CDR3 spans 15 amino acids. The CDR3 is CASSQIAGGWETQYF. CDR3 sequence (DNA): TGTGCCAGCAGTCAAATAGCGGGAGGGTGGGAGACCCAGTACTTC.

This rearrangement joins TRBV19 to TRBJ1-5; D is perhaps TRBD1 (5 bases). V lost 5 bases and J lost 3, with 14 bases in between. The CDR3 is made up of 15 amino acids. Germline V gene sequence: CDR1 LNHDA, CDR2 SQIVND (reference sequence). The CDR3 DNA is TGTGCCAGTAGTGGATCGGCGGGGGTCAATCAGCCCCAGCATTTT. Its protein product is CASSGSAGVNQPQHF.

This chain uses TRBV9 with TRBJ1-1; D not certain. The germline V gene has CDR1 SGDLS and CDR2 YYNGEE. Between the trimmed V and J ends, which lost 4 bases and 6 bases, there was a span of 22 bases. The CDR3 length is 16 residues. CDR3 amino acids: CASSPLAGGRIAEAFF. The CDR3 nucleotides read TGTGCCAGCAGCCCCCTCGCAGGAGGTCGTATCGCTGAAGCTTTCTTT.

The rearrangement joins TRBV25-1 to TRBJ1-1; D perhaps matches TRBD1 (5 bases). The V and J ends lost 1 base and 9 bases respectively, with 12 bases between them. The V gene's germline CDR1 is MGHDK and CDR2 SYGVNS. The CDR3 is 13 residues long. The CDR3 DNA reads TGTGCCAGCAGTGAATCCGGGGGGGGAAAAGCTTTCTTT. Translation: CASSESGGGKAFF.

The V and J genes are TRBV11-2 and TRBJ2-7; 11 positions match TRBD2. Germline-derived CDR1 and CDR2 are SGHAT and FQNNGV. Trimming cost V 1 base and J 4 bases; bases outside gene matches: 3. This CDR3 contains 15 residues. CDR3 in DNA: TGTGCCAGCAGCTTAGCGGCTAGCGGGGGGTACGAGCAGTACTTC. This translates into CASSLAASGGYEQYF.

Regarding this clone: An end of the junction differs from the germline gene, which may be a read error. This chain joins TRBV7-9 and TRBJ2-1; 7 nucleotides agree with TRBD2. The CDR3 loop spans 15 amino acids. From germline, CDR1 is SEHNR and CDR2 FQNEAQ (reference sequence). CDR3 in amino acids: CAGSLGLPPYNEQFF. The CDR3, as DNA: TGTGCCGGCAGCTTGGGACTACCCCCATACAATGAGCAGTTCTTC.

The chain links TRBV7-8 to TRBJ2-7, with a possible D match to TRBD1 (5 bases). This CDR3 spans 15 amino acids. Trimming cost V 1 base and J 3 bases, with 13 bases left between them. The germline CDR1 and CDR2 sequences are SGHVS and FQNEAQ. CDR3 sequence reads: CASSLEGRGLYEQYF. The CDR3 DNA reads TGTGCCAGCAGCTTAGAGGGTAGGGGCCTCTACGAGCAGTACTTC.

V and J are TRBV9 and TRBJ1-1; no definite D call. Germline CDR1 reads SGDLS; CDR2 reads YYNGEE. Trimming removed 3 bases from V and 6 bases from J, with 24 bases in between. The CDR3 contains 17 residues. The CDR3 spells CASSAKDTRRGSAEAFF. The CDR3 bases are TGTGCCAGCAGCGCTAAGGATACCCGACGGGGTTCCGCTGAAGCTTTCTTT.

This clone showed up just a few times. This sequence joins TRBV21-1 and TRBJ1-1; no check of the table's D call, TRBD1, against the DNA was made. TRBV21-1 is a listed pseudogene. The CDR3 runs to 17 residues. The CDR3 DNA is TGTGCCAGCAGCAAAGAGGGGACAGCCCCTCGGGACACTGAAGCTTTCTTT. As protein: CASSKEGTAPRDTEAFF.

This clone was picked up a small number of times. For the CDR3, the DNA is TGTGCCAGTATCGAAGGGGGCCTGGGCAATCAGCCCCAGCATTTT. Translation gives CASIEGGLGNQPQHF. The chain couples TRBV19 to TRBJ1-5, with 7 positions matching TRBD1. V lost 7 bases to trimming and J lost 2 bases; unmatched junction nucleotides: 8. The germline CDR1 and CDR2 sequences are LNHDA and SQIVND (reference sequence). CDR3 length equals 15 residues.

This clone was observed a few times. The chain employs TRBV10-2 and TRBJ1-1; maybe TRBD1 (5 bases). The CDR3 is 12 residues long. CDR1 WSHSY and CDR2 SAAADI come from the germline V gene. V was clipped by 7 bases and J by 7 bases, with 13 bases between them. Written as DNA, the CDR3 is TGCGCCAGCATCGGGACGAGGAGTGAAGCTTTCTTT. This gives the protein CASIGTRSEAFF.

The chain carries TRBV7-3 and TRBJ1-1; D gene ambiguous. V lost 0 bases, J lost 1 base, and 15 bases lay in between. Germline-derived CDR1 and CDR2 are SGHTA and FQGTGA. This CDR3 region has 17 residues. CDR3 sequence reads: CASSLTGLTLGNTEAFF. The CDR3 DNA reads TGTGCCAGCAGCTTAACGGGCCTAACCCTGGGGAACACTGAAGCTTTCTTT.

V usage is TRBV5-1 and J usage is TRBJ1-1, with TRBD1 matching over 8 bases. Germline values: CDR1 SGHRS, CDR2 YFSETQ. The CDR3 loop spans 14 amino acids. Germline trimming cut 4 bases from V and 2 bases from J; bases unmatched to any gene: 4. CDR3 protein: CASSPGGLNTEAFF. CDR3 DNA: TGCGCCAGCAGCCCAGGGGGCCTAAACACTGAAGCTTTCTTT. Complete variable domain (other parts from reference TRBV5-1 and TRBJ1-1): KAGVTQTPRYLIKTRGQQVTLSCSPISGHRSVSWYQQTPGQGLQFLFEYFSETQRNKGNFPGRFSGRQFSNSRSEMNVSTLELGDSALYLCASSPGGLNTEAFFGQGTRLTVV.

The rearrangement links TRBV7-8 to TRBJ2-7; tentative D call: TRBD1 (6 bases). The V end was cut by 5 bases, the J end by 0 bases, with 11 bases between. This CDR3 is 14 amino acids long. Germline V gene lookup returns CDR1 SGHVS and CDR2 FQNEAQ. CDR3 sequence reads: CASSPTGSSYEQYF. Here the CDR3 DNA reads TGTGCCAGCAGCCCTACAGGGAGCTCCTACGAGCAGTACTTC.

The chain has TRBV19 and TRBJ1-2; D is unresolved. The CDR3 is 14 residues long. The ends were cut back, 6 bases at V and 2 bases at J, with 13 bases in the middle. The germline V gene encodes CDR1 LNHDA and CDR2 SQIVND (reference sequence). The CDR3, as DNA: TGTGCCAGTAGGGGAGCGAAAGGGAACTATGGCTACACCTTC. Its protein is CASRGAKGNYGYTF. Drawing the rest from reference TRBV19 and TRBJ1-2, the complete variable domain is DGGITQSPKYLFRKEGQNVTLSCEQNLNHDAMYWYRQDPGQGLRLIYYSQIVNDFQKGDIAEGYSVSREKKESFPLTVTSAQKNPTAFYLCASRGAKGNYGYTFGSGTRLTVV.

The chain recombines TRBV30 with TRBJ2-7; D unclear. V was shortened by 3 bases and J by 0 bases, with 6 bases between the two germline ends. This CDR3 is built from 12 residues. Germline CDR1 and CDR2: GTSNPN and SVGIG (reference sequence). In nucleotides, the CDR3 is TGTGCCTGGAGCCACAGCTCCTACGAGCAGTACTTC. Translated: CAWSHSSYEQYF.

This rearrangement joins TRBV5-8 to TRBJ1-4; 9 nucleotides agree with TRBD1. V lost 0 bases and J lost 5; bases outside the gene matches: 5. Germline lookup yields CDR1 SGHTS and CDR2 YDEGEE. This CDR3 comprises 16 residues. DNA of the CDR3: TGTGCCAGCAGCTTGGGAATCGGGACAGGGAATGAAAAACTGTTTTTT. This gives the protein CASSLGIGTGNEKLFF.

The chain couples TRBV30 to TRBJ1-1; TRBD1 might be the D (6 bases). Germline-derived CDR1 and CDR2 are GTSNPN and SVGIG (reference sequence). Deletions cut 2 bases from V and 3 bases from J, with 10 bases between. The CDR3 is made up of 13 amino acids. The CDR3 sequence is CAWSLTGYTEAFF. For the CDR3, the DNA is TGTGCCTGGAGTCTCACAGGGTACACTGAAGCTTTCTTT.

The CDR3 loop reads CASSQSEAFF. CDR3 coding DNA: TGTGCCAGCAGCCAGAGTGAAGCTTTCTTT. This sequence joins TRBV14 and TRBJ1-1; no firm D call. Trimming left V 3 bases short and J 7 bases short, with 3 bases between. Looked up from germline, CDR1 is SGHDN and CDR2 is FVKESK. The CDR3 sequence is 10 residues long.

This chain uses TRBV19 with TRBJ1-2; D ambiguous. V was trimmed by 4 bases and J by 3 bases, leaving 15 bases between them. The CDR3 is 15 amino acids. Per the germline V gene, CDR1 is LNHDA and CDR2 is SQIVND (reference sequence). The CDR3 sequence: CASSSPDAGDYGYTF. The CDR3 nucleotides read TGTGCCAGTAGTAGTCCCGATGCAGGAGACTATGGCTACACCTTC.

V is TRBV5-1 and J is TRBJ1-6; TRBD1 agrees at 7 bases. Germline loops: CDR1 SGHRS, CDR2 YFSETQ. The CDR3 loop spans 15 amino acids. The V and J ends lost 4 bases and 9 bases, in that order; junction bases with no gene match: 10. CDR3: CASSDERQGGSPLHF. The CDR3 nucleotides read TGCGCCAGCAGCGATGAAAGACAGGGTGGTTCACCCCTCCACTTT. Looking up the rest from reference TRBV5-1 and TRBJ1-6 gives the full variable domain: KAGVTQTPRYLIKTRGQQVTLSCSPISGHRSVSWYQQTPGQGLQFLFEYFSETQRNKGNFPGRFSGRQFSNSRSEMNVSTLELGDSALYLCASSDERQGGSPLHFGNGTRLTVT.

The V and J genes are TRBV27 and TRBJ2-7; TRBD2 aligns across 8 bases. Germline V gene sequence: CDR1 MNHEY, CDR2 SMNVEV (reference sequence). The CDR3 has 14 amino acids. J lost 6 bases, V lost 8 bases, and 12 bases had no gene match. The CDR3 loop reads CASGGAGGLGEQYF. CDR3 in DNA: TGTGCCAGCGGCGGGGCGGGAGGACTAGGCGAGCAGTACTTC.

The rearrangement uses TRBV13 and TRBJ1-1; D gene ambiguous. The CDR3 runs to 16 residues. Germline values: CDR1 PRHDT, CDR2 FYEKMQ (reference sequence). The V gene lost 0 bases and the J gene lost 1 base, with 12 bases spanning the gap. The CDR3 DNA reads TGTGCCAGCAGCTTAGGCCTACAAGGGTGGAACACTGAAGCTTTCTTT. Translation: CASSLGLQGWNTEAFF.